A selection of T cell receptor beta chains follows, all from one sample in a study of T cell responses to AZD1222 COVID-19 vaccine. Assay used: immunoSEQ multiplex PCR; TCRdb lists only in-frame clones, some missing. The sample has tens of thousands of clones, around 73% seen once; the top ten hold roughly 21%. The source was peripheral blood, collected on day 0 of AZD1222 vaccination. All receptors derive from an adult in good health. Each CDR3 is given with its conserved first and last residue. A D gene is named only where the DNA matches it firmly. Where a row states a size, it is once, few, many or the class of an expanded clone; other rows omit it.

15	-	TRBV5-1	TRBJ2-2	-	CASSFQGSNTGELFF	TGCGCCAGCAGCTTCCAGGGGTCGAACACCGGGGAGCTGTTTTTT
16	TRBD2	TRBV7-2	TRBJ2-1	-	CASRIAGGSSYNEQFF	TGTGCCAGCAGAATAGCGGGAGGCAGCTCCTACAATGAGCAGTTCTTC
16	-	TRBV9	TRBJ2-1	-	CASSGQGGASHNEQFF	TGTGCCAGCAGCGGACAAGGGGGGGCGAGTCACAATGAGCAGTTCTTC
15	TRBD2	TRBV7-2	TRBJ2-7	-	CASSLTSGGTYEQYF	TGTGCCAGCAGCTTAACTAGCGGGGGGACCTACGAGCAGTACTTC
13	-	TRBV10-2	TRBJ1-3	-	CASSEFSGNTIYF	TGCGCCAGCAGTGAGTTCTCTGGAAACACCATATATTTT
17	TRBD2	TRBV27	TRBJ2-2	many	CASSSTSGRAATGELFF	TGTGCCAGCAGTTCGACTAGCGGGAGGGCCGCCACCGGGGAGCTGTTTTTT
14	-	TRBV18	TRBJ2-7	-	CASSLRDGFYEQYF	TGTGCCAGCTCTCTTCGGGACGGATTTTACGAGCAGTACTTC
15	-	TRBV11-2	TRBJ2-5	-	CASSTGDGRGKTQYF	TGTGCCAGCAGCACCGGGGACGGCCGAGGGAAGACCCAGTACTTC
13	TRBD1	TRBV24-1	TRBJ2-7	-	CATQGQVSYEQYF	TGTGCCACCCAGGGACAGGTTTCCTACGAGCAGTACTTC
18	TRBD2	TRBV6-1	TRBJ2-3	-	CASSELGTSGAGGDTQYF	TGTGCCAGCAGTGAACTAGGGACTAGCGGCGCCGGGGGAGATACGCAGTATTTT
15	TRBD1	TRBV7-9	TRBJ2-7	-	CASSSGQAYSYEQYF	TGTGCCAGCAGCAGCGGACAGGCTTATTCCTACGAGCAGTACTTC
13	-	TRBV9	TRBJ2-2	once	CASRRGANGELFF	TGTGCCAGCAGGCGTGGAGCCAACGGGGAGCTGTTTTTT
17	-	TRBV21-1	TRBJ2-7	once	CASSKHDRQGETYEQYF	TGTGCCAGCAGCAAGCATGACAGACAGGGGGAGACCTACGAGCAGTACTTC
15	-	TRBV18	TRBJ2-7	-	CASSPREASPGEQYF	TGTGCCAGCTCACCACGCGAGGCGTCCCCGGGCGAGCAGTACTTC
17	-	TRBV23-1	TRBJ1-1	-	CASSLTNLGPGNTEAFF	TGCGCCAGCAGTCTGACGAATCTAGGTCCGGGGAACACTGAAGCTTTCTTT
13	-	TRBV7-8	TRBJ2-1	-	CASSLGTSNEQFF	TGTGCCAGCAGCTTAGGTACTAGCAATGAGCAGTTCTTC
15	TRBD1	TRBV10-2	TRBJ2-2	-	CASSEFGTATGELFF	TGCGCCAGCAGTGAGTTCGGGACAGCCACCGGGGAGCTGTTTTTT
14	-	TRBV5-4	TRBJ2-1	once	CASSLPRRGKEQFF	TGTGCCAGCAGTCTCCCTCGTCGCGGTAAAGAGCAGTTCTTC
15	-	TRBV19	TRBJ2-7	-	CASSPSDRRPYEQYF	TGTGCCAGTAGTCCCTCGGACAGAAGACCGTACGAGCAGTACTTC
16	-	TRBV5-3	TRBJ2-3	few	CAREIGMNPPPDTQYF	TGTGCCAGAGAGATCGGGATGAATCCCCCACCAGATACGCAGTATTTT
13	-	TRBV27	TRBJ2-3	-	CATSRQSTDTQYF	TGTGCCACATCCCGACAGAGCACAGATACGCAGTATTTT
13	-	TRBV7-8	TRBJ2-7	-	CASSQGRTYEQYF	TGTGCCAGCAGCCAGGGGCGGACCTACGAGCAGTACTTC
16	TRBD2	TRBV3-1/TRBV3-2	TRBJ2-1	few	CASSRGTSGFVDEQFF	TGTGCCAGCAGCCGCGGGACTAGCGGGTTCGTCGATGAGCAGTTCTTC
14	TRBD1	TRBV29-1	TRBJ1-5	-	CSVSQTGRNQPQHF	TGCAGCGTCTCCCAGACAGGGCGCAATCAGCCCCAGCATTTT
14	TRBD1	TRBV7-2	TRBJ2-7	-	CASSPRTGFYEQYF	TGTGCCAGCAGCCCCCGGACAGGGTTCTACGAGCAGTACTTC
13	-	TRBV28	TRBJ1-3	-	CASKRYSGNTIYF	TGTGCCAGCAAACGCTACTCTGGAAACACCATATATTTT
14	-	TRBV7-9	TRBJ1-4	-	CASSFAGMGEKLFF	TGTGCCAGCAGCTTTGCAGGGATGGGTGAAAAACTGTTTTTT
15	-	TRBV28	TRBJ1-3	-	CASSPTERSGNTIYF	TGTGCCAGCAGTCCCACAGAGAGATCTGGAAACACCATATATTTT
14	-	TRBV7-2	TRBJ2-5	-	CASSLEVGQETQYF	TGTGCCAGCAGCTTAGAAGTAGGTCAAGAGACCCAGTACTTC
13	TRBD1	TRBV10-2	TRBJ2-7	-	CASRVTGAHEQYF	TGCGCCAGCAGAGTTACAGGGGCCCACGAGCAGTACTTC
17	-	TRBV2	TRBJ1-2	-	CASSFYPPETVNYGYTF	TGTGCCAGCAGTTTTTACCCCCCAGAGACGGTTAACTATGGCTACACCTTC
16	-	TRBV7-2	TRBJ1-2	-	CASSLQPQASNYGYTF	TGTGCCAGCAGCTTACAGCCACAGGCCAGTAACTATGGCTACACCTTC
16	TRBD2	TRBV6-2/TRBV6-3	TRBJ2-7	many	CASSFKVSGNSYEQYF	TGTGCCAGCAGTTTTAAGGTGAGCGGGAACTCCTACGAGCAGTACTTC
14	-	TRBV14	TRBJ2-2	many	CASSPFGNTGELFF	TGTGCCAGCAGCCCCTTCGGGAACACCGGGGAGCTGTTTTTT
11	-	TRBV2	TRBJ1-2	-	CASRDLLGYTF	TGTGCCAGCAGGGACCTCTTGGGCTACACCTTC
14	-	TRBV20-1	TRBJ1-3	-	CSASMGGSGNTIYF	TGCAGTGCTAGTATGGGGGGCTCTGGAAACACCATATATTTT
16	-	TRBV5-1	TRBJ1-3	-	CASSLGVTGAGNTIYF	TGCGCCAGCAGCTTGGGCGTGACAGGAGCTGGAAACACCATATATTTT
15	TRBD1	TRBV28	TRBJ1-1	-	CASSPLQGLDTEAFF	TGTGCCAGCAGTCCACTACAGGGGTTGGACACTGAAGCTTTCTTT
15	TRBD2	TRBV29-1	TRBJ2-5	-	CSVTGTSGLQETQYF	TGCAGCGTGACCGGGACTAGCGGACTCCAAGAGACCCAGTACTTC
15	-	TRBV7-2	TRBJ2-1	once	CASSLISGSYNEQFF	TGTGCCAGCAGCCTAATTAGCGGCTCCTACAATGAGCAGTTCTTC
16	TRBD2	TRBV4-1	TRBJ2-2	once	CASSHPWSGRTGELFF	TGCGCCAGCAGCCATCCTTGGAGCGGGAGAACCGGGGAGCTGTTTTTT
13	TRBD1	TRBV2	TRBJ1-4	few	CASTGQVNEKLFF	TGTGCCAGTACGGGACAGGTGAATGAAAAACTGTTTTTT
15	TRBD2	TRBV4-2	TRBJ2-7	-	CASSQEWLAGYEQYF	TGTGCCAGCAGCCAAGAGTGGCTAGCGGGCTACGAGCAGTACTTC
14	-	TRBV6-1	TRBJ2-7	once	CASSEALQLYEQYF	TGTGCCAGCAGTGAAGCGCTCCAACTTTACGAGCAGTACTTC
17	-	TRBV3-1/TRBV3-2	TRBJ2-5	-	CASSQARSSSRQETQYF	TGTGCCAGCAGCCAAGCCCGGTCCAGTAGCAGACAAGAGACCCAGTACTTC
14	-	TRBV28	TRBJ2-3	-	CASSNVGHTDTQYF	TGTGCCAGCAGTAATGTAGGGCACACAGATACGCAGTATTTT
17	TRBD1	TRBV28	TRBJ1-4	-	CASSPRTGSAPNEKLFF	TGTGCCAGCAGTCCCAGGACAGGGTCGGCACCTAATGAAAAACTGTTTTTT